A single TCR beta chain is shown here with its context. Germline assignment: CDR1 SGHVS and CDR2 FQNEAQ. CDR3 length equals 19 residues. With V trimmed by 5 bases and J by 2 bases, 17 bases remained unmatched. These data originate in a study of identifying expanded T cells in peripheral blood. Sequencing used immunoSEQ multiplex PCR; TCRdb keeps in-frame clones, though not all of them. This sample has some 75,000 clones, with almost 90% found just once. The chain joins TRBV7-8 to TRBJ2-4; 8 nucleotides agree with TRBD1. The specimen sequenced was blood. The sequence was collected from a person aged 18 to 70 in good health. The CDR3 DNA reads as TGTGCCAGCAGCCCGGACAGGGTAGGCCCCTTTGTATCCAAAAACATTCAGTACTTC. Protein sequence: CASSPDRVGPFVSKNIQYF.